The 7 T cell receptor beta chains below all came from one sample that was sequenced in a study of T cell responses to AZD1222 COVID-19 vaccine. Generated by immunoSEQ multiplex PCR, the TCRdb table keeps only in-frame clones and is missing some. The table records about 15,000 clones, about nine tenths of them present only once. Sequences were derived from peripheral blood, sampled 28 days after the second AZD1222 dose. The receptors shown here come from an adult who received the AZD1222 COVID-19 vaccine.

The chain uses TRBV7-3 and TRBJ1-6; 12 nucleotides line up with TRBD1. The length of the CDR3 is 15 residues. Per the germline V gene, CDR1 is SGHTA and CDR2 is FQGTGA. V shed 1 base, J shed 9 bases, and the junction held 1 base outside the gene matches. In DNA, the CDR3 is TGTGCCAGCAGCTTAATGGGACAGGGGGCTTCACCCCTCCACTTT. This sequence encodes CASSLMGQGASPLHF.

The V call is TRBV24-1, the J call TRBJ2-7; 8 bases align to TRBD1. V lost 5 bases, J lost 4 bases, and 0 bases stayed unmatched. CDR1 is KGHDR and CDR2 is SFDVKD in the germline V gene. This CDR3 has 12 amino acids. The CDR3 spells CATSGQGYEQYF. Here the CDR3 DNA reads TGTGCCACCAGTGGACAGGGGTACGAGCAGTACTTC.

The chain combines TRBV7-9 with TRBJ2-1; 8 nucleotides line up with TRBD2. The length of the CDR3 is 16 residues. With V trimmed by 1 base and J by 6 bases, 8 bases remained unmatched. The germline V gene has CDR1 SEHNR and CDR2 FQNEAQ (reference sequence). The chain's CDR3 is CASSLVSGGPSNEQFF. CDR3 bases: TGTGCCAGCAGCTTAGTTTCGGGGGGGCCTTCCAATGAGCAGTTCTTC.

V and J are TRBV5-1 and TRBJ2-3; 9 nucleotides align to TRBD2. In germline, CDR1 is SGHRS, CDR2 YFSETQ. Trimming took 7 bases from V and 0 from J; bases not matched to a gene: 9. The CDR3 is made up of 16 amino acids. Written as DNA, the CDR3 is TGCGCCAGCCGTCAGACGGGACTAGCAAGCACAGATACGCAGTATTTT. It yields the protein CASRQTGLASTDTQYF.

The chain recombines TRBV10-2 with TRBJ2-1; D call uncertain. Looked up from germline, CDR1 is WSHSY and CDR2 is SAAADI. This CDR3 is built from 16 residues. The ends were cut back, 6 bases at V and 4 bases at J, with 19 bases in the middle. The CDR3 region has the DNA TGCGCCAGCAGCGACAAGGGATGGGCGGAGTACAATGAGCAGTTCTTC. Translating it yields CASSDKGWAEYNEQFF.

The chain has TRBV4-1 and TRBJ2-3; a weak D match, TRBD2 (7 bases). This CDR3 has 15 amino acids. The V end was cut by 4 bases, the J end by 6 bases, with 17 bases between. Germline V gene sequence: CDR1 MGHRA, CDR2 YSYEKL. The CDR3 nucleotides are TGCGCCAGCAGCCGTCTAGGGGGGGAAGGGGATACGCAGTATTTT. The encoded protein is CASSRLGGEGDTQYF.

This clone was found once. This sequence joins TRBV7-2 and TRBJ1-5, with TRBD1 as a possible D gene (6 bases). Germline values: CDR1 SGHTA, CDR2 FQGNSA. With 3 bases removed from V and 3 bases from J, the gap between germline ends came to 15 bases. This CDR3 contains 16 residues. The CDR3 is CASSFRTGTNNQPQHF. The CDR3 coding sequence is TGTGCCAGCAGCTTCAGAACCGGGACAAACAATCAGCCCCAGCATTTT.